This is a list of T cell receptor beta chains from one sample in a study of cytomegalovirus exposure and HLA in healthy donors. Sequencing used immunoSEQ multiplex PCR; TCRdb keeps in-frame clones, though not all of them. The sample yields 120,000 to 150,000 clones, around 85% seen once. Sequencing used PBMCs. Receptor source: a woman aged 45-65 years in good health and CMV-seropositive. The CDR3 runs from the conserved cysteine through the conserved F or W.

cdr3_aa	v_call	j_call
CASSIRERQPQHF	TRBV6-1	TRBJ1-5
CASSVGGQGYSNQPQHF	TRBV7-7	TRBJ1-5
CASSVEGQGVGELFF	TRBV9	TRBJ2-2
CASTTPGGGGYGYTF	TRBV7-3	TRBJ1-2
CASSLGAEGSYTF	TRBV7-9	TRBJ1-2
CASTPRTNYGYTF	TRBV9	TRBJ1-2
CASSAPQGTDGYTF	TRBV5-1	TRBJ1-2
CASSPSRGRSQETQYF	TRBV7-9	TRBJ2-5
CASSEGDSYNSPLHF	TRBV7-3	TRBJ1-6
CALSGQDRNEQYF	TRBV10-3	TRBJ2-7
CASRRGGYTDTQYF	TRBV6-1	TRBJ2-3
CASGGAKTDTQYF	TRBV5-1	TRBJ2-3
CASSISASGGALYNEQFF	TRBV19	TRBJ2-1
CASSFDRAYGYTF	TRBV19	TRBJ1-2
CASKQTLGGYTF	TRBV2	TRBJ1-2
CSVGIDSEGYGYTF	TRBV29-1	TRBJ1-2
CASSLVAGEDTQYF	TRBV5-5	TRBJ2-3
CASSRTSGRYNEQFF	TRBV6-5	TRBJ2-1